This T cell receptor (beta chain) stems from a study of vaccination and CD4 T cells after COVID-19. Background on the study: Samples taken post-COVID came a median roughly 100 days after diagnosis, ranging from 35 to 161.

Worth noting for this clonotype: Its target is not known.

The CDR3 covers 15 residues. Germline CDR1 and CDR2: SEHNR and FQNEAQ (reference sequence). V was pared by 3 bases and J by 9 bases, with 18 bases between. Described treatment: roughly 10-day PBMC culture with coronavirus spike peptide pools or control peptides (ViraFEST assay). The Oncomine TCR Beta short-read assay was applied to DNA of cultured CD4+ T cells. TCRdb reprocessed the PCR reads via MiXCR and lists one record per CDR3 protein. The table lists about 12,000 distinct CDR3 sequences, roughly a fifth of them singletons. Sequencing used CD4+ T cells from blood, cultured in vitro, obtained before SARS-CoV-2 vaccination. The receptor comes from a human donor who received a COVID-19 vaccine. This chain connects TRBV7-9 to TRBJ2-1; D not certain. CDR3 bases: TGTGCCAGCAGCTTTTACGGGTGGCCAAGCAGTGAGCAGTTCTTC. This encodes CASSFYGWPSSEQFF.